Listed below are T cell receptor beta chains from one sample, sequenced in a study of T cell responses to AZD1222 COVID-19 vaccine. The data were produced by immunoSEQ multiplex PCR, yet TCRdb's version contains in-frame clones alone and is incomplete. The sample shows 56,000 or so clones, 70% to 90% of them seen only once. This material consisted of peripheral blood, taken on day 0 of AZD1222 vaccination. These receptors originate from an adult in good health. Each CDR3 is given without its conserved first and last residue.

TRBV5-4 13 ASRTGGTGSSPLH
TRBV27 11 ASSWTGSGGYT
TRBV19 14 ASSEIAPARGRGYT
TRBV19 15 ASTGFGRNSGANVLT
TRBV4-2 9 ASSQVDEAF
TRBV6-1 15 ASSVRWEGLRSRGYT
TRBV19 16 ASSTEFGTSGPNEKLF
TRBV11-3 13 ASSLGGQNTGELF
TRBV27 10 ASSSMNTEAF
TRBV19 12 ASTETGGKSPLH